Each of the 17 T cell receptor beta chains below was sequenced from the same sample in a study of cytomegalovirus exposure and HLA in healthy donors (dated by TCRdb to 2017 to 2019). Library preparation was by the immunoSEQ multiplex PCR assay. For the multiplex PCR, a mixture combining 60 forward primers for TCR Vbeta segments and 13 reverse primers for TCR Jbeta segments was used. As stored in TCRdb, this immuneACCESS dataset retains in-frame rearrangements with V and J assigned. A fraction of the clones does not appear; measured against another copy, unresolved V genes explain less than half of the discrepancy, and the remainder lacks a known reason. For this sample the table gives hundreds of thousands of clones, of which roughly 84% were detected only once. The ten biggest clones cover about 0.77% of the sample. Input material: PBMCs. The receptors come from a boy between 2 and 10 years old in good health and CMV-seronegative.

This chain joins TRBV28 and TRBJ2-2, with TRBD2 identical over 8 bases. Germline V lookup: CDR1 MDHEN, CDR2 SYDVKM. Trimming took 10 bases from V and 7 from J; bases not matched to a gene: 8. The CDR3 length is 13 residues. The chain's CDR3 is CAINSGTNGELFF. In DNA, the CDR3 is TGTGCCATTAATAGCGGGACAAACGGGGAGCTGTTTTTT.

CDR3 nucleotides: TGTGCCAGCAGTGGACTAGCGGGAGGGCCAGGAGAGACCCAGTACTTC. This encodes CASSGLAGGPGETQYF. The chain is built from TRBV6-1 and TRBJ2-5; 14 bases are shared with TRBD2. V lost 4 bases to trimming and J lost 4 bases; unmatched junction nucleotides: 5. The germline V gene has CDR1 MNHNS and CDR2 SASEGT. The length of the CDR3 is 16 residues.

The rearrangement links TRBV7-8 to TRBJ2-5; D might be TRBD1 (7 bases). V shed 3 bases and J shed 4 bases, with 12 bases lying between them. CDR3 length: 14 residues. Germline loops: CDR1 SGHVS, CDR2 FQNEAQ. The CDR3 DNA is TGTGCCAGCAGCTTCTCAGGGGGGCGAGAGACCCAGTACTTC. This translates into CASSFSGGRETQYF.

J is TRBJ1-1 and V is TRBV6-1, with TRBD1 as a possible D gene (6 bases). CDR1 is MNHNS and CDR2 is SASEGT in the germline V gene. The CDR3 sequence is 14 residues long. Trimming left V 7 bases short and J 1 base short, with 13 bases between. In nucleotides, the CDR3 is TGTGCCAGCAATTTGGGACAACAGAACACTGAAGCTTTCTTT. Amino acids: CASNLGQQNTEAFF.

V and J are TRBV30 and TRBJ1-1, with D tentatively TRBD1 (5 bases). The CDR3 spans 13 residues. The V end lost 0 bases, the J end lost 4 bases, and 9 bases lay between the germline ends. Germline CDR1 and CDR2: GTSNPN and SVGIG (reference sequence). The CDR3 here is CAWSVGERTEAFF. For the CDR3, the DNA is TGTGCCTGGAGTGTAGGGGAACGCACTGAAGCTTTCTTT.

The chain joins TRBV10-3 to TRBJ1-2; D may be TRBD1 (6 bases). Germline CDR1 reads ENHRY; CDR2 reads SYGVKD. The CDR3 consists of 12 residues. Deletions cut 5 bases from V and 8 bases from J, with 12 bases between. The CDR3 loop reads CAISPGTRGYTF. DNA for the CDR3: TGTGCCATCAGTCCAGGGACAAGAGGCTACACCTTC.

The V gene is TRBV7-9, the J gene TRBJ1-2; tentatively, D is TRBD1 (5 bases). CDR1 is SEHNR and CDR2 is FQNEAQ in the germline V gene (reference sequence). This CDR3 spans 12 amino acids. With 7 bases removed from V and 4 bases from J, the gap between germline ends came to 10 bases. The CDR3 reads CASTTQGYGYTF. As DNA, the CDR3 is TGTGCCAGCACGACCCAGGGCTATGGCTACACCTTC.

CDR3: CSVDAGKNTEAFF. CDR3 DNA: TGCAGCGTTGATGCAGGGAAGAACACTGAAGCTTTCTTT. The chain couples TRBV29-1 to TRBJ1-1, with D possibly being TRBD1 (5 bases). Germline lookup yields CDR1 SQVTM and CDR2 ANQGSEA. V was cut by 3 bases and J by 1 base, with 9 bases left in between. The CDR3 is made up of 13 amino acids.

V and J are TRBV4-2 and TRBJ2-6; 9 nucleotides match TRBD1. Per the germline V gene, CDR1 is LGHNA and CDR2 is YNFKEQ. This CDR3 has 19 residues. The junction had 12 bases not matched to a gene; V was cut back by 4 bases and J by 2 bases. This chain's CDR3 is CASSPGGDRVGTGANVLTF. The CDR3 DNA reads TGTGCCAGCAGCCCCGGTGGGGACAGGGTAGGAACTGGGGCCAACGTCCTGACTTTC.

The chain couples TRBV4-2 to TRBJ2-7; 11 bases fit TRBD1. The CDR3 spans 15 residues. V trimming: 1 base; J trimming: 4 bases; junction bases outside the gene matches: 3. Germline assignment: CDR1 LGHNA and CDR2 YNFKEQ. The CDR3 loop is CASSQAGQGAYEQYF. The CDR3 DNA is TGTGCCAGCAGCCAAGCAGGACAGGGGGCATACGAGCAGTACTTC.

This sequence joins TRBV27 and TRBJ1-2; a possible D gene is TRBD1 (5 bases). CDR1 MNHEY and CDR2 SMNVEV come from the germline V gene (reference sequence). V was pared by 5 bases and J by 0 bases, with 19 bases between. This CDR3 is built from 17 residues. The CDR3, as DNA: TGTGCCAGCAGTCCCTACGACAGCGAATTACCTAACTATGGCTACACCTTC. It is translated as CASSPYDSELPNYGYTF.

V gene TRBV6-4 combines with J gene TRBJ1-1; 7 nucleotides agree with TRBD1. The CDR3 sequence is 17 residues long. The trim removed 3 bases at V and 0 bases at J, leaving 10 bases unmatched. Germline V lookup: CDR1 MRHNA, CDR2 SNTAGT. This CDR3 is CASSELSGQYMNTEAFF. The DNA of the CDR3 is TGTGCCAGCAGTGAGTTATCGGGACAGTACATGAACACTGAAGCTTTCTTT.

Details on this clone: Other DNA sequences in the sample encode the same CDR3. V gene TRBV19 combines with J gene TRBJ2-1; perhaps TRBD2 as D (6 bases). Trimming cost V 3 bases and J 0 bases, with 9 bases left between them. CDR1 is LNHDA and CDR2 is SQIVND in the germline V gene (reference sequence). The CDR3 contains 15 residues. CDR3 coding DNA: TGTGCCAGTAGTATTAGGCGGGACTCCTACAATGAGCAGTTCTTC. Translated: CASSIRRDSYNEQFF.

This chain joins TRBV20-1 and TRBJ1-4; the D is unclear. The CDR3 contains 11 residues. V was trimmed by 5 bases and J by 8 bases, leaving 9 bases between them. Germline V gives CDR1 DFQATT, CDR2 SNEGSKA (reference sequence). The chain's CDR3 is CSASSQEKLFF. The DNA for the CDR3 is TGCAGTGCTTCGTCCCAGGAAAAACTGTTTTTT.

This clone has a handful of counts. The chain couples TRBV4-1 to TRBJ1-1; D is unresolved. In germline, CDR1 is MGHRA, CDR2 YSYEKL. The germline V and J ends were trimmed by 2 bases and 0 bases, with 10 bases remaining between them. The CDR3 has 15 residues. Here the CDR3 reads CASSQPRGMNTEAFF. DNA for the CDR3: TGCGCCAGCAGCCAACCCCGAGGAATGAACACTGAAGCTTTCTTT.

Concerning this clone: A read error may produce the germline difference seen at one junction end. The chain combines TRBV7-9 with TRBJ2-3, with 9 bases aligning to TRBD2. Germline CDR1 is SEHNR and CDR2 is FQNEAQ (reference sequence). This CDR3 is 12 amino acids long. The CDR3 spells CASSIVAGDASF. DNA of the CDR3: TGTGCCAGCAGCATTGTAGCGGGGGATGCTAGTTTT.

The chain recombines TRBV29-1 with TRBJ1-2, with D possibly matching TRBD1 (5 bases). Germline CDR1 SQVTM, CDR2 ANQGSEA. The CDR3 extends over 13 amino acids. V lost 6 bases and J 6 bases, leaving 17 bases between the germline ends. The CDR3 is CSVDTGSRDGYTF. As DNA, the CDR3 is TGCAGCGTAGATACAGGATCCCGCGATGGCTACACCTTC.